This T cell receptor beta chain was found in a study of molecular identifiers for immune sequencing clone quantification. As for the study in general: Replicate experiments took RNA from about 20,000 or 100,000 naive CD8 cells, divided it five ways and sequenced four.

Study-level points and caveats: Clonotypes surpassing 20 RNA copies contained over 99% of effector molecules, versus under 1% in naive cells. Spiked TCR RNA from one Jurkat cell reportedly showed up when mixed among 800,000 to 1,000,000 naive cells.

This clonotype was observed a handful of times. The antigen remains unidentified. Each CDR3 protein is one row after TCRdb ran MiXCR on the PCR reads. The profile covers approximately 500,000 distinct CDR3 sequences, with roughly a fifth appearing a single time and roughly 0.81% taken by the ten largest. Trimming stripped 2 bases from V and 1 base from J, with 10 bases between. The germline gives CDR1 LGHNA, CDR2 YNFKEQ. This CDR3 has 15 residues. The sequence was obtained from a human donor in good health. Some libraries in this study had Jurkat cell RNA spiked in. The sequenced sample consisted of naive CD8+ T cells from blood, with Jurkat cell RNA spiked in. Regarding subset: FACS-sorted CD8+CD4-CCR7+CD45RA+ naive T cells. The V gene is TRBV4-2, the J gene TRBJ2-3; tentative D call: TRBD2 (6 bases). The DNA for the CDR3 is TGTGCCAGCAGCCAACCGGGAGTGGGCACAGATACGCAGTATTTT. Translating it yields CASSQPGVGTDTQYF.